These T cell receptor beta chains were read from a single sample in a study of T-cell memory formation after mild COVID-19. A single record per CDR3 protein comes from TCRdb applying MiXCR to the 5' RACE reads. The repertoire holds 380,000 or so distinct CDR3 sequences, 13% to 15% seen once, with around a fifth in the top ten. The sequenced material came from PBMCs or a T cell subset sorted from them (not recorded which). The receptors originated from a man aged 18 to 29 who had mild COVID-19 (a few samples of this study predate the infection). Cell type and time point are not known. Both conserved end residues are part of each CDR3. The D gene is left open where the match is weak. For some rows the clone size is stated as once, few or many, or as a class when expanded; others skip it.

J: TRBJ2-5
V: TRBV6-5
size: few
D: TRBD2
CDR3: CASSYQPGLAGEQETQYF
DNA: TGTGCCAGCAGTTACCAGCCGGGACTAGCGGGGGAGCAAGAGACCCAGTACTTC

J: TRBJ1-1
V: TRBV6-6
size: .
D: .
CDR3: CASTYGRGNEDFF
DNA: TGTGCCAGCACCTATGGGAGAGGGAATGAAGATTTCTTT

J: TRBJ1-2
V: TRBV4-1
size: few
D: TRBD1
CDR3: CASSQYGTGGYGYTF
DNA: TGCGCCAGCAGCCAATACGGGACAGGGGGCTATGGCTACACCTTC

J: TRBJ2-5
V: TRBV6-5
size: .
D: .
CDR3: CASSYGLAIFQETQYF
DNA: TGTGCCAGCAGTTACGGGCTAGCGATCTTCCAAGAGACCCAGTACTTC

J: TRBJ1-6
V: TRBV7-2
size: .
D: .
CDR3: CASSLDGGTRNSPLHF
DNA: TGTGCCAGCAGCTTAGACGGCGGTACAAGGAATTCACCCCTCCACTTT

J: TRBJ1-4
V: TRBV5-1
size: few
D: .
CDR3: CASSSGPPNEKLFF
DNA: TGCGCCAGCAGCTCCGGGCCCCCTAATGAAAAACTGTTTTTT

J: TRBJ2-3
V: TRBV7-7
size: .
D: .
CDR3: CASSLAEGDTQYF
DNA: TGTGCCAGCAGCTTAGCTGAGGGGGATACGCAGTATTTT

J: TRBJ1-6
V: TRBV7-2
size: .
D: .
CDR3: CASSLAGGGRGNSPLHF
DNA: TGTGCCAGCAGCTTAGCCGGAGGGGGGCGAGGAAATTCACCCCTCCACTTT

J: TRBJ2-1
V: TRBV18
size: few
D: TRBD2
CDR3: CASSPPTSGSYNEQFF
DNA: TGTGCCAGCTCACCACCGACTAGCGGCTCCTACAATGAGCAGTTCTTC

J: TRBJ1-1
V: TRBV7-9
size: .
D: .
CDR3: CASSWGGRIEAFF
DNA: TGTGCCAGCAGCTGGGGGGGGCGAATTGAAGCTTTCTTT

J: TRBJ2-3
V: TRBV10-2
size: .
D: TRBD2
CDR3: CASGVLAGTDTQYF
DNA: TGCGCCAGCGGTGTACTAGCGGGCACAGATACGCAGTATTTT

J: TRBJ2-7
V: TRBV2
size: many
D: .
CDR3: CASTRQDSYEQYF
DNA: TGTGCCAGCACCCGACAGGACTCCTACGAGCAGTACTTC

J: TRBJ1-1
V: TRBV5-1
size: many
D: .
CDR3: CASEIAKDEAFF
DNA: TGCGCCAGCGAAATCGCTAAGGATGAAGCTTTCTTT

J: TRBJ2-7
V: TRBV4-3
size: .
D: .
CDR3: CASSQGHTVVYEQYF
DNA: TGCGCCAGCAGCCAAGGGCACACAGTGGTGTACGAGCAGTACTTC

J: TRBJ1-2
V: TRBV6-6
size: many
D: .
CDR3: CASSYPDDLGGYTF
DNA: TGTGCCAGCAGTTACCCGGACGACCTGGGCGGCTACACCTTC

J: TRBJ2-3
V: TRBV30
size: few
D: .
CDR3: CAWASGADTQYF
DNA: TGTGCCTGGGCGTCGGGTGCAGATACGCAGTATTTT

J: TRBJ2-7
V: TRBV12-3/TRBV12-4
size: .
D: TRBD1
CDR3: CASSSQGTLYEQYF
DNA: TGTGCCAGCAGCTCACAGGGGACCCTCTACGAGCAGTACTTC

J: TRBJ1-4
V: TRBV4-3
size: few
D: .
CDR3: CASSYERTTGSANEKLFF
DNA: TGCGCCAGCAGTTACGAACGGACCACCGGGTCAGCTAATGAAAAACTGTTTTTT

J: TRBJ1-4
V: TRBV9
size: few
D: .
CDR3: CASSVDGQGIEKLFF
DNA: TGTGCCAGCAGCGTAGATGGGCAAGGGATTGAAAAACTGTTTTTT

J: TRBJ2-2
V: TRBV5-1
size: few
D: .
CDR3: CASRTGQNTGELFF
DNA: TGCGCCAGCAGAACAGGCCAGAACACCGGGGAGCTGTTTTTT

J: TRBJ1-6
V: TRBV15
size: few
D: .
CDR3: CATRDNSYNSPLHF
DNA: TGTGCCACCAGGGACAACTCCTATAATTCACCCCTCCACTTT

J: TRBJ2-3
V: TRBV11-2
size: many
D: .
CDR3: CASSLGSRTATQYF
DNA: TGTGCCAGCAGCTTAGGTAGCAGGACAGCAACGCAGTATTTT

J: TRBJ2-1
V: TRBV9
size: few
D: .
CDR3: CASKSLGDEQFF
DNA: TGTGCCAGCAAAAGTTTAGGGGATGAGCAGTTCTTC

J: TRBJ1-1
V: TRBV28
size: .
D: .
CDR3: CASSGRGMNTEAFF
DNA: TGTGCCAGCAGTGGTCGAGGGATGAACACTGAAGCTTTCTTT

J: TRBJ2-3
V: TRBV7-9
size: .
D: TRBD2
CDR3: CASSLLPGTSDTDTQYF
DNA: TGTGCCAGCAGCTTACTGCCGGGGACTAGCGACACAGATACGCAGTATTTT

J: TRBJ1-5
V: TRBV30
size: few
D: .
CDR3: CAWSVQGDQPQHF
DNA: TGTGCCTGGAGTGTACAAGGGGACCAGCCCCAGCATTTT

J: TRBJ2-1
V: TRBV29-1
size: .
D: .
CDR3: CSFIRASYNEQFF
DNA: TGCAGTTTCATCCGAGCTTCCTACAATGAGCAGTTCTTC

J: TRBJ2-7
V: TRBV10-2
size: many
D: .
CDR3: CASSEASPTYEQYF
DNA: TGCGCCAGCAGTGAGGCCAGCCCAACCTACGAGCAGTACTTC

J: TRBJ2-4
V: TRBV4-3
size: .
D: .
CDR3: CASSQDPRRHSIQYF
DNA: TGCGCCAGCAGCCAAGATCCCCGACGACACTCCATTCAGTACTTC

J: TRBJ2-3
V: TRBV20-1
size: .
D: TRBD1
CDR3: CSASQGAGDTQYF
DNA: TGCAGTGCCTCACAGGGGGCTGGGGATACGCAGTATTTT

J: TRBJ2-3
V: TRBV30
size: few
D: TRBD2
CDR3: CAWSSGTSGPLDTQYF
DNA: TGTGCCTGGAGTTCCGGGACTAGCGGGCCCCTAGATACGCAGTATTTT

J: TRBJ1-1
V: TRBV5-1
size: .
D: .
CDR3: CASTIQGWNTEAFF
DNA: TGCGCCAGCACAATACAGGGATGGAACACTGAAGCTTTCTTT

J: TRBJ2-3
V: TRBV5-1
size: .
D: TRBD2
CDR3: CASSLGSSGSTDTQYF
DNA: TGCGCCAGCAGCTTGGGTTCTAGCGGGAGCACAGATACGCAGTATTTT

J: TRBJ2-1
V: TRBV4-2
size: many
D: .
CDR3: CASSQDRGQLGEQFF
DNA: TGTGCCAGCAGCCAAGACCGTGGACAGCTAGGGGAGCAGTTCTTC

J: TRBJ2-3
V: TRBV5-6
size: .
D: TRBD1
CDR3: CASSLDRGSTDTQYF
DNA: TGTGCCAGCAGCTTGGACAGGGGAAGCACAGATACGCAGTATTTT

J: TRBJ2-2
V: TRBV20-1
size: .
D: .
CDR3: CSAREGVRKGNTGELFF
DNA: TGCAGTGCCCGAGAGGGCGTCAGGAAGGGGAACACCGGGGAGCTGTTTTTT

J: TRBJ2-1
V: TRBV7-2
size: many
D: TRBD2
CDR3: CASSLGLAGGYEQFF
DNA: TGTGCCAGCAGCCTGGGACTAGCGGGGGGCTATGAGCAGTTCTTC

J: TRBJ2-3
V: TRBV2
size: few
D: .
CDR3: CASSVGGGLRRTDTQYF
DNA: TGTGCCAGCAGTGTTGGCGGGGGCCTGAGGAGGACAGATACGCAGTATTTT

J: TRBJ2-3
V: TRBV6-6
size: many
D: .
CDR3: CASSRADTQYF
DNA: TGTGCCAGCAGTAGGGCGGATACGCAGTATTTT

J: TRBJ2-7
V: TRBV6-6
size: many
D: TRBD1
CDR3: CASSSPGTGGNEQYF
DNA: TGTGCCAGCAGTTCCCCCGGGACAGGGGGCAACGAGCAGTACTTC

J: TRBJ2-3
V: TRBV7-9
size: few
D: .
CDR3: CASSLSVHSTDTQYF
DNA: TGTGCCAGCAGCTTAAGTGTCCACAGCACAGATACGCAGTATTTT

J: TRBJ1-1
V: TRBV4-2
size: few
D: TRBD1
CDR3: CASSLMSGGTEAFF
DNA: TGTGCCAGCAGCCTTATGTCAGGGGGGACTGAAGCTTTCTTT

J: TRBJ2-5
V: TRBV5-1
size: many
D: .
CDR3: CASSPEGGHQETQYF
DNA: TGCGCCAGCAGCCCGGAGGGGGGGCACCAAGAGACCCAGTACTTC

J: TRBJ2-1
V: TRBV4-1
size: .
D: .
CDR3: CASSLQHRRDEQFF
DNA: TGCGCCAGCAGCCTCCAGCACCGAAGGGATGAGCAGTTCTTC

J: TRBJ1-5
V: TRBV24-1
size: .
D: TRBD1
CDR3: CATSASGGYGQPQHF
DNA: TGTGCCACCAGTGCTTCAGGGGGCTACGGGCAGCCCCAGCATTTT

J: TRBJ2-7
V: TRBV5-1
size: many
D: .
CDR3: CASRNPRSSYEQYF
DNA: TGCGCCAGCAGGAATCCCCGGAGCTCCTACGAGCAGTACTTC

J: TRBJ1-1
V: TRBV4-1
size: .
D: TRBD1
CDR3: CASSRWGQGAMDTEAFF
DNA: TGCGCCAGCAGCCGATGGGGACAGGGGGCAATGGACACTGAAGCTTTCTTT

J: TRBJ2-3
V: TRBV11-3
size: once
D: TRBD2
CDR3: CASSSSGASGGPIDTQYF
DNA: TGTGCCAGCAGCTCGTCGGGGGCTAGCGGGGGGCCCATAGATACGCAGTATTTT

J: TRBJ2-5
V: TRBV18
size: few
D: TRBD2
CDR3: CASSPQGTSGTRYQETQYF
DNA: TGTGCCAGCTCACCCCAGGGGACTAGCGGGACAAGGTACCAAGAGACCCAGTACTTC

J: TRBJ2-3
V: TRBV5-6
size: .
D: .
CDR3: CASSLRGTQGADTQYF
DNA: TGTGCCAGCAGCTTGAGGGGGACTCAGGGCGCAGATACGCAGTATTTT

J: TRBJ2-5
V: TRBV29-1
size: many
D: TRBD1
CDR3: CSGRTGTALETQYF
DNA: TGCAGCGGGCGGACAGGGACCGCCCTGGAGACCCAGTACTTC

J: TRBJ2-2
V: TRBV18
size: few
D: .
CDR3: CASSLAGTGASGELFF
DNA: TGTGCCAGCTCACTCGCGGGCACGGGGGCGTCCGGGGAGCTGTTTTTT

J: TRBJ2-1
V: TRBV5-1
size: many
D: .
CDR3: CASSFVSRGQFF
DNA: TGCGCCAGCAGCTTCGTTTCCCGAGGGCAGTTCTTC

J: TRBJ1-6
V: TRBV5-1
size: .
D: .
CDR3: CASSLGGSQNSPLHF
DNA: TGCGCCAGCAGCTTGGGTGGGTCACAGAATTCACCCCTCCACTTT

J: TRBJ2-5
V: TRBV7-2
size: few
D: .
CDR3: CASSLADSSRVAQYF
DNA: TGTGCCAGCAGCTTAGCTGACTCGTCCCGGGTGGCCCAGTACTTC

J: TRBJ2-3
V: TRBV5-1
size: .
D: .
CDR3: CASSLSGANTDTQYF
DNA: TGCGCCAGCAGCTTGTCGGGGGCGAACACAGATACGCAGTATTTT

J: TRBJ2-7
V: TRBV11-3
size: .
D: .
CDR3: CASSLGPTSYEQYF
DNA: TGTGCCAGCAGCTTAGGCCCTACCAGCTACGAGCAGTACTTC